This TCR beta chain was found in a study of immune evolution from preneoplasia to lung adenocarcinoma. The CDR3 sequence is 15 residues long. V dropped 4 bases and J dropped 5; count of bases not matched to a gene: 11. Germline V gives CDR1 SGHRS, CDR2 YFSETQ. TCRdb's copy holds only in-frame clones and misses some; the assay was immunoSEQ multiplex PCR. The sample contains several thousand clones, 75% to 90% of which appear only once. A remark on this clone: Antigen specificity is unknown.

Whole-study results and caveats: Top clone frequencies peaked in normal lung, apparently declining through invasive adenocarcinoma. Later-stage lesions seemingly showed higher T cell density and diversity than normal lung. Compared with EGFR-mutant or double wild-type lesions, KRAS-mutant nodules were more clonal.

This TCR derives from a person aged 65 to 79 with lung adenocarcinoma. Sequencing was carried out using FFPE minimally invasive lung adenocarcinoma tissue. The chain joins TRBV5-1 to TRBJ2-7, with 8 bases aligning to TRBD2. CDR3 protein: CASSPGGRISNEQYF. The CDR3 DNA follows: TGCGCCAGCAGCCCGGGGGGGAGAATATCGAACGAGCAGTACTTC.